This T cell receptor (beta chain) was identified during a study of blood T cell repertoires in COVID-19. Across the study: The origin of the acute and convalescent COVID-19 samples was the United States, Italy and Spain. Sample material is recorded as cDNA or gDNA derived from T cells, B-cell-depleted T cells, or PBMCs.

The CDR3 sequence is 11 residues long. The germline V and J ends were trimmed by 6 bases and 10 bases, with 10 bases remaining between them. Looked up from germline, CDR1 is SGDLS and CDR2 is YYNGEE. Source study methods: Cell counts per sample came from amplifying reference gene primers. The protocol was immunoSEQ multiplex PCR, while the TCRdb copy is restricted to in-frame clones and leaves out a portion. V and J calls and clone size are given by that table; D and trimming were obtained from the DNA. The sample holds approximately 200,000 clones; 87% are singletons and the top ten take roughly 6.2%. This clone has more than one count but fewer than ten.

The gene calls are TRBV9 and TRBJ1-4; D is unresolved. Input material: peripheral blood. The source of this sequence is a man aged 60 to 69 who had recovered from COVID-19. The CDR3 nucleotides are TGTGCCAGCATCGGTGCAGGAAAACTGTTTTTT. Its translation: CASIGAGKLFF.